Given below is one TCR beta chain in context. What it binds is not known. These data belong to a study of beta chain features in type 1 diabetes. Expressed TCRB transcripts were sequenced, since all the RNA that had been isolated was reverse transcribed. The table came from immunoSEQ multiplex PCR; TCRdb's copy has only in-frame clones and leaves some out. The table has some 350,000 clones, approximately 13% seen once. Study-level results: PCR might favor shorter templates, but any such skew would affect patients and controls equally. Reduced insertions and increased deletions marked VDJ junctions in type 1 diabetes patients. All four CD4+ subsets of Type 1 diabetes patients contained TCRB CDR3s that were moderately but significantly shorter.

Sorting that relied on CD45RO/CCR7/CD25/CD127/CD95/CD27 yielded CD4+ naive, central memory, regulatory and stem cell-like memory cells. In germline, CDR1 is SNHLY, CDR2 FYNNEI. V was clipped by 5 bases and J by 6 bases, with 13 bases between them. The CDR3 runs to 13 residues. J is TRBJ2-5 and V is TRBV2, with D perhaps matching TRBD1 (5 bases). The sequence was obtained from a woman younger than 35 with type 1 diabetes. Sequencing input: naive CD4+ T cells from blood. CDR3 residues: CASSPQGEKTQYF. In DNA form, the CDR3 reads TGTGCCAGCAGTCCTCAGGGTGAGAAGACCCAGTACTTC.